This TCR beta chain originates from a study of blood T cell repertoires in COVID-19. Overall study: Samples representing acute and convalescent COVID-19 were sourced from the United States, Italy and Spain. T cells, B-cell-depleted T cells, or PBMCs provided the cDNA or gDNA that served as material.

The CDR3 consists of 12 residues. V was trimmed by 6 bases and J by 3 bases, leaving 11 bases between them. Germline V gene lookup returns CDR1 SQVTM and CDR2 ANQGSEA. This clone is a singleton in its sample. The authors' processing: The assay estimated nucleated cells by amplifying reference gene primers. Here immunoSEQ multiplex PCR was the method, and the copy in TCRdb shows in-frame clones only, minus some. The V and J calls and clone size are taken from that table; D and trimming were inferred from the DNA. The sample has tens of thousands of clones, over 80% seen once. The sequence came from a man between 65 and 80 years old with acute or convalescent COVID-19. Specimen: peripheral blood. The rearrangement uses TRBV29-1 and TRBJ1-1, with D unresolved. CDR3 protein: CSVAAGDTEAFF. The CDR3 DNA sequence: TGCAGCGTCGCAGCGGGCGACACTGAAGCTTTCTTT.